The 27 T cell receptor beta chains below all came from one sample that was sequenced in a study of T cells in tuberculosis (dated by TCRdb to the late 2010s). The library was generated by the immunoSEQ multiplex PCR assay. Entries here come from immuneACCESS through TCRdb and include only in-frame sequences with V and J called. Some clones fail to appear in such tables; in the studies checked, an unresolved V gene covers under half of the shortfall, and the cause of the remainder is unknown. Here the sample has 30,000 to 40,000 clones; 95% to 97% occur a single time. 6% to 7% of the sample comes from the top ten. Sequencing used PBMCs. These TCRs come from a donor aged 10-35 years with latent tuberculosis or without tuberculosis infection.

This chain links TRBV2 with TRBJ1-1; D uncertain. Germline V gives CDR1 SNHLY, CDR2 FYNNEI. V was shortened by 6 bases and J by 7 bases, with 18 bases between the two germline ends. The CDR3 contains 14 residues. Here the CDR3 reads CASSRQLLPSEAFF. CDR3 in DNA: TGTGCCAGCAGCCGGCAGCTCCTGCCTAGTGAAGCTTTCTTT.

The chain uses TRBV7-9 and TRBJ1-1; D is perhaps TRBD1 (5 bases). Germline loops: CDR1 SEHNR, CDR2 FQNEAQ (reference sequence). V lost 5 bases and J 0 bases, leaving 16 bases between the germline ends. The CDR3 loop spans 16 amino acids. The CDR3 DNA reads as TGTGCCAGCAGCCATCCTCTAGACAGATTGAACACTGAAGCTTTCTTT. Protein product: CASSHPLDRLNTEAFF.

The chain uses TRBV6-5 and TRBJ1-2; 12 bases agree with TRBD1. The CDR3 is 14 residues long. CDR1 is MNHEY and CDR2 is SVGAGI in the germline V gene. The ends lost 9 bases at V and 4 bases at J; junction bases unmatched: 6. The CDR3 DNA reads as TGTGCCAGTCGGGACAGGGGGCATGTCTATGGCTACACCTTC. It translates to CASRDRGHVYGYTF.

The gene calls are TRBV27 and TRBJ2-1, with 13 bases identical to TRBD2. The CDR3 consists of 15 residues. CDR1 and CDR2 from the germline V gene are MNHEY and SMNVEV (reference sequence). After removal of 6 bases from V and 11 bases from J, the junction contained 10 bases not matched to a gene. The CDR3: CASRPSGTSGTQQFF. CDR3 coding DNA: TGTGCCAGCAGGCCCTCCGGGACTAGCGGGACGCAGCAGTTCTTC.

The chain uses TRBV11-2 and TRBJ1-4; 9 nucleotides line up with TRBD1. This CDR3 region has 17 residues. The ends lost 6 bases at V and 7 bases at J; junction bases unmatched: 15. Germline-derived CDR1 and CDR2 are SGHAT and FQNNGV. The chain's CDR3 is CASRLTTTGGIGEKLFF. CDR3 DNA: TGTGCCAGCAGACTCACCACCACAGGGGGCATAGGTGAAAAACTGTTTTTT.

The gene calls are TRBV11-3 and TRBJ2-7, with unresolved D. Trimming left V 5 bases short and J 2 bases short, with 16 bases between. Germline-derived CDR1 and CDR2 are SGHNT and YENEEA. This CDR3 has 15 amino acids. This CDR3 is CASSKSNSGPYEQYF. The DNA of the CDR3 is TGTGCCAGCAGCAAGAGTAATAGTGGGCCCTACGAGCAGTACTTC.

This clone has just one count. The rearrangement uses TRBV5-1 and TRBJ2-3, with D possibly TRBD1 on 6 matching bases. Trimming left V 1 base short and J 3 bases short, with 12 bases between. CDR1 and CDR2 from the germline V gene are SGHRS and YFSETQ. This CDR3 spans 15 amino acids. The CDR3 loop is CASSLFRGETDTQYF. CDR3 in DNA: TGCGCCAGCAGCTTGTTCAGGGGAGAAACAGATACGCAGTATTTT.

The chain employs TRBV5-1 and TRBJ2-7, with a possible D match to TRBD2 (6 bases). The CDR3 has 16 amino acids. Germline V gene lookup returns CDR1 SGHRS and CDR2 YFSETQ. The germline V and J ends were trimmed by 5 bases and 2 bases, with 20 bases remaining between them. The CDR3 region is CASRSSWGEDAYEQYF. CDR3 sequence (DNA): TGCGCCAGCAGGTCATCCTGGGGGGAGGACGCCTACGAGCAGTACTTC.

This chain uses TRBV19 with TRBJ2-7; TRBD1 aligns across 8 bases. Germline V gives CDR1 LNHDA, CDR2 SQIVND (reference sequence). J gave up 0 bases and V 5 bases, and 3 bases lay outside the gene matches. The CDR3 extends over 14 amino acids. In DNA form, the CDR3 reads TGTGCCAGTAGTCTCGGACAGGGCTCCTACGAGCAGTACTTC. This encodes CASSLGQGSYEQYF.

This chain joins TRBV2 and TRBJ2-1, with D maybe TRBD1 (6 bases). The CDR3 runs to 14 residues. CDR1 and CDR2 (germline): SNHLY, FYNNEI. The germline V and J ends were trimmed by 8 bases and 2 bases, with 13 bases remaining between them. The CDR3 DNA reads TGTGCCAGCGAGGACAGCCGAACCTACAATGAGCAGTTCTTC. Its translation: CASEDSRTYNEQFF.

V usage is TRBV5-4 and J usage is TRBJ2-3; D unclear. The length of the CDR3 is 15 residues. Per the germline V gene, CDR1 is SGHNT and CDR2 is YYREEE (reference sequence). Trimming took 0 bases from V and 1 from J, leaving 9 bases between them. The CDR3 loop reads CASSLGARGTDTQYF. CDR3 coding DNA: TGTGCCAGCAGCTTGGGTGCGCGTGGCACAGATACGCAGTATTTT. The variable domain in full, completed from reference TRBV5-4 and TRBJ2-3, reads ETGVTQSPTHLIKTRGQQVTLRCSSQSGHNTVSWYQQALGQGPQFIFQYYREEENGRGNFPPRFSGLQFPNYSSELNVNALELDDSALYLCASSLGARGTDTQYFGPGTRLTVL.

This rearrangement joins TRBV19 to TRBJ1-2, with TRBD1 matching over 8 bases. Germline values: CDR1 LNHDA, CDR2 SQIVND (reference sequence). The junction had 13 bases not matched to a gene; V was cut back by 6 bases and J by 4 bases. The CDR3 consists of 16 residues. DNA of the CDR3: TGTGCCAGTAGCACCCCAGGACAGGGACAACTCTATGGCTACACCTTC. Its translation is CASSTPGQGQLYGYTF.

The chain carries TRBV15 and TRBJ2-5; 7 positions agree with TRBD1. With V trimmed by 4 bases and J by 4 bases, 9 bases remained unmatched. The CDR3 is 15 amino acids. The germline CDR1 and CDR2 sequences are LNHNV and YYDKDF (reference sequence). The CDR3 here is CATSKPDRVGETQYF. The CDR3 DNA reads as TGTGCCACCAGCAAGCCCGACAGGGTGGGAGAGACCCAGTACTTC.

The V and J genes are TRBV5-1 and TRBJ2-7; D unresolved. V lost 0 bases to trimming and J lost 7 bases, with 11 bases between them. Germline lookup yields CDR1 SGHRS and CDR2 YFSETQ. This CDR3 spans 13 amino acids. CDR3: CASSLDSFKEQYF. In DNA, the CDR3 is TGCGCCAGCAGCTTGGACAGTTTCAAGGAGCAGTACTTC.

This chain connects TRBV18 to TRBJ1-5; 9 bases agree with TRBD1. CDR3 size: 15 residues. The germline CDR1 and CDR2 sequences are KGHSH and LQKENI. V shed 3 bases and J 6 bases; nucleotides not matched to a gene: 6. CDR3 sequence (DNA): TGTGCCAGCTCACCGGGGACAGGGTCTCCTCAGCCCCAGCATTTT. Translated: CASSPGTGSPQPQHF. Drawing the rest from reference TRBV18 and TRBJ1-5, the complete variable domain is NAGVMQNPRHLVRRRGQEARLRCSPMKGHSHVYWYRQLPEEGLKFMVYLQKENIIDESGMPKERFSAEFPKEGPSILRIQQVVRGDSAAYFCASSPGTGSPQPQHFGDGTRLSIL.

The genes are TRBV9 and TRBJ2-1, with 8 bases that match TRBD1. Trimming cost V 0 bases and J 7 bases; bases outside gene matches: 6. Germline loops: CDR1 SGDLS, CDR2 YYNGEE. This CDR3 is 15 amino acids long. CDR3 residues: CASSVAGGGRNEQFF. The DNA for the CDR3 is TGTGCCAGCAGCGTAGCAGGGGGCGGCAGGAATGAGCAGTTCTTC.

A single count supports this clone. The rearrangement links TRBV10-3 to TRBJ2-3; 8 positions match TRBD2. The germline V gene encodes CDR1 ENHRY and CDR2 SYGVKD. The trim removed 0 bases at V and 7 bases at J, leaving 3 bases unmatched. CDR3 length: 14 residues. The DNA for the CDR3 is TGTGCCATCAGTGAGTCCGGGGGGGTGAATACGCAGTATTTT. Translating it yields CAISESGGVNTQYF.

The CDR3 sequence is CASNNLGSLGQPQHF. CDR3 nucleotides: TGTGCCAGTAATAACCTAGGGAGTCTGGGACAGCCCCAGCATTTT. The V call is TRBV19, the J call TRBJ1-5; D unresolved. This CDR3 comprises 15 residues. Per germline, CDR1 LNHDA and CDR2 SQIVND (reference sequence). V was shortened by 7 bases and J by 7 bases, with 20 bases between the two germline ends.

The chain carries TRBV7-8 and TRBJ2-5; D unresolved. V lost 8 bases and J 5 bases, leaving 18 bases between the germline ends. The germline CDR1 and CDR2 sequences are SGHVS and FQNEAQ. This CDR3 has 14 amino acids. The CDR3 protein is CASVKRLFLETQYF. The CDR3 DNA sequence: TGTGCCAGCGTCAAGAGGTTGTTTCTGGAGACCCAGTACTTC.

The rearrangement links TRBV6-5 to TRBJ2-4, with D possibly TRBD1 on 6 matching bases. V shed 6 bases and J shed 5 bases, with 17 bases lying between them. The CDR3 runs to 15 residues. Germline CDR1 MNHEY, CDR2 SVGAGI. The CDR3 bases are TGTGCCAGCAGCCGCACAGGGTACGGCGAAAACATTCAGTACTTC. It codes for CASSRTGYGENIQYF.

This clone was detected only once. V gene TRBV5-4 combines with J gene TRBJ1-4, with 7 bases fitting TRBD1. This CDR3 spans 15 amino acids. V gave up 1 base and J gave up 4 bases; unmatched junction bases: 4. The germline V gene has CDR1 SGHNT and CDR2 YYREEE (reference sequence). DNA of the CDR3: TGTGCCAGCAGCTTGTACAGGGGAATTAATGAAAAACTGTTTTTT. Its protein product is CASSLYRGINEKLFF.

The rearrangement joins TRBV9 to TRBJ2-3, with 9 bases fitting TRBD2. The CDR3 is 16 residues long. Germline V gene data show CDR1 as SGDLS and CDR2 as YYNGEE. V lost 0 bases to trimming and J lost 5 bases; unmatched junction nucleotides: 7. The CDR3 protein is CASSVAEGTSLDTQYF. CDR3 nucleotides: TGTGCCAGCAGCGTAGCTGAGGGGACTAGCTTAGATACGCAGTATTTT. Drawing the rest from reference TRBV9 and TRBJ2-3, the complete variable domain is DSGVTQTPKHLITATGQRVTLRCSPRSGDLSVYWYQQSLDQGLQFLIQYYNGEERAKGNILERFSAQQFPDLHSELNLSSLELGDSALYFCASSVAEGTSLDTQYFGPGTRLTVL.

The CDR3 protein is CASSTSGQFYGYTF. As DNA, the CDR3 is TGTGCCAGCAGCACGTCGGGACAGTTCTATGGCTACACCTTC. The V gene is TRBV9, the J gene TRBJ1-2, with TRBD1 matching 7 bases. The CDR3 extends over 14 amino acids. The germline V gene has CDR1 SGDLS and CDR2 YYNGEE. Trimming removed 4 bases from V and 4 bases from J; junction bases left unmatched: 7.

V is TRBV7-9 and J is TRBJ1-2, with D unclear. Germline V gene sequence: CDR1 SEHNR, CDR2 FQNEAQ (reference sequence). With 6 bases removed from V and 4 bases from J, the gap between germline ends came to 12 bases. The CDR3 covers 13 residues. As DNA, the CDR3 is TGTGCCAGCAGGAAAGGAGGGTCCTATGGCTACACCTTC. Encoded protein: CASRKGGSYGYTF.

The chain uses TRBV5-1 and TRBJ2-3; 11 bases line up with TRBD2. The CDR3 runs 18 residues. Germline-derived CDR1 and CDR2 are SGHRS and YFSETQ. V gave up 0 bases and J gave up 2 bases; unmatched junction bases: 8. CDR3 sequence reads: CASSLEGTSGLHTDTQYF. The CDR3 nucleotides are TGCGCCAGCAGCTTGGAAGGGACTAGCGGACTCCACACAGATACGCAGTATTTT.

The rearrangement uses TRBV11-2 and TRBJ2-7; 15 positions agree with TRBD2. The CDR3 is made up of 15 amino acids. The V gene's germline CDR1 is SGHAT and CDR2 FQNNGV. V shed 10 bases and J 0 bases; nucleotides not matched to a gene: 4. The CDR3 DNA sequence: TGTGCCACCGGACTAGCGGGAGGGAGCTCCTACGAGCAGTACTTC. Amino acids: CATGLAGGSSYEQYF.

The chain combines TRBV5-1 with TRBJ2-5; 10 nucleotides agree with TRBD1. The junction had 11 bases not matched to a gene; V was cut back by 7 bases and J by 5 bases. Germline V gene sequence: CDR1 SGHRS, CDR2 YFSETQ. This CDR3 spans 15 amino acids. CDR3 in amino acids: CASRPSTGGLETQYF. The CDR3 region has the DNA TGCGCCAGCCGACCCTCGACAGGGGGCTTGGAGACCCAGTACTTC.